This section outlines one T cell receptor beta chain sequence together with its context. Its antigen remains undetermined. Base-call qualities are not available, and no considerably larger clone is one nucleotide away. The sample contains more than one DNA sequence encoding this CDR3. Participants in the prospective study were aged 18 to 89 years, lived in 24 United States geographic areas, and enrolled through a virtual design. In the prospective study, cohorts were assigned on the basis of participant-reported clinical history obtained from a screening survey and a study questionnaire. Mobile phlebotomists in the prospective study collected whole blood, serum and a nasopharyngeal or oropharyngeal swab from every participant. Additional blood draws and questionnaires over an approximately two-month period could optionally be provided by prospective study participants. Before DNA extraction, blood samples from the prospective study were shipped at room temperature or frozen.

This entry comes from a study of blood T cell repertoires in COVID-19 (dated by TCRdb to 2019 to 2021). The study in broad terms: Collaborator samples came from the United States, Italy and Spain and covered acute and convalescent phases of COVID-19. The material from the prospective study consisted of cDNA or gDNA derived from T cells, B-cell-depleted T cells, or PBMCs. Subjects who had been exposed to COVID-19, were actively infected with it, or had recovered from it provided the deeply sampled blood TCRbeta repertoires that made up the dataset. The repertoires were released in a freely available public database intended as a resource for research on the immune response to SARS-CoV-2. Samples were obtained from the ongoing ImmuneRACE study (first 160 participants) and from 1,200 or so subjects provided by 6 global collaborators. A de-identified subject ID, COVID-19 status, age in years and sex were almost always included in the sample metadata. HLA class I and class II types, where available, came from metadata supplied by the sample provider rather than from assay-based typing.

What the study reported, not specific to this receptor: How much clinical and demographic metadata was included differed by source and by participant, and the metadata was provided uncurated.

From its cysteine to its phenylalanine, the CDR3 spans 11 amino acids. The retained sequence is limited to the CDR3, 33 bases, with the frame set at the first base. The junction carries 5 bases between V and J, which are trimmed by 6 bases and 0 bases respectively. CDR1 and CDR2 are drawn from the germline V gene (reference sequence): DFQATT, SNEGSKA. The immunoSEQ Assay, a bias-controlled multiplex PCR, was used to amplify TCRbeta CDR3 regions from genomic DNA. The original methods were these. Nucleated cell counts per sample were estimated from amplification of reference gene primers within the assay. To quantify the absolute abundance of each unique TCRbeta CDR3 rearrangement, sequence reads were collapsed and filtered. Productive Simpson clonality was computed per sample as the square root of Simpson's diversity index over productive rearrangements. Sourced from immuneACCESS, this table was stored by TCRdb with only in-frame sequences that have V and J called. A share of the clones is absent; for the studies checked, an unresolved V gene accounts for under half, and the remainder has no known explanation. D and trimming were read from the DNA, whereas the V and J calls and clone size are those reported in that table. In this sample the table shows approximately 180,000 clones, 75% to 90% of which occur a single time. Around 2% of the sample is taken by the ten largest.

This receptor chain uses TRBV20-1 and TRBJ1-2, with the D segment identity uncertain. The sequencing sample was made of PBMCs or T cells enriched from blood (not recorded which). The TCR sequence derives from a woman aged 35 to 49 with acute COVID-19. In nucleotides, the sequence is TGCAGTGCCTCCGCTAACTATGGCTACACCTTC. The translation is CSASANYGYTF.